This T cell receptor (beta chain) is drawn from a study of blood T cell repertoires in COVID-19. Study-level information: Sources were T cells, B-cell-depleted T cells, or PBMCs; the material itself was cDNA or gDNA.

Original processing methods: It was from reference gene primer amplification that nucleated cell counts were estimated. The data were produced by immunoSEQ multiplex PCR, yet TCRdb's version contains in-frame clones alone and is incomplete. V, J and clone size derive from that table, while D and trimming were established from the DNA sequence. In the table there are 250,000 or so clones, approximately 90% of which are singletons. The CDR3 sequence is 14 residues long. The germline V and J ends were trimmed by 5 bases and 3 bases, with 14 bases remaining between them. Germline-derived CDR1 and CDR2 are MNHEY and SMNVEV (reference sequence).

This clonotype originated in a man between 25 and 39 years old with COVID-19, enrolled during active disease. V is TRBV27 and J is TRBJ2-7, with a tentative D call TRBD1 (6 bases). What was sequenced was peripheral blood. The CDR3 nucleotides are TGTGCCAGCAGTCCCCAGGGGACCCGCTACGAGCAGTACTTC. This translates into CASSPQGTRYEQYF.